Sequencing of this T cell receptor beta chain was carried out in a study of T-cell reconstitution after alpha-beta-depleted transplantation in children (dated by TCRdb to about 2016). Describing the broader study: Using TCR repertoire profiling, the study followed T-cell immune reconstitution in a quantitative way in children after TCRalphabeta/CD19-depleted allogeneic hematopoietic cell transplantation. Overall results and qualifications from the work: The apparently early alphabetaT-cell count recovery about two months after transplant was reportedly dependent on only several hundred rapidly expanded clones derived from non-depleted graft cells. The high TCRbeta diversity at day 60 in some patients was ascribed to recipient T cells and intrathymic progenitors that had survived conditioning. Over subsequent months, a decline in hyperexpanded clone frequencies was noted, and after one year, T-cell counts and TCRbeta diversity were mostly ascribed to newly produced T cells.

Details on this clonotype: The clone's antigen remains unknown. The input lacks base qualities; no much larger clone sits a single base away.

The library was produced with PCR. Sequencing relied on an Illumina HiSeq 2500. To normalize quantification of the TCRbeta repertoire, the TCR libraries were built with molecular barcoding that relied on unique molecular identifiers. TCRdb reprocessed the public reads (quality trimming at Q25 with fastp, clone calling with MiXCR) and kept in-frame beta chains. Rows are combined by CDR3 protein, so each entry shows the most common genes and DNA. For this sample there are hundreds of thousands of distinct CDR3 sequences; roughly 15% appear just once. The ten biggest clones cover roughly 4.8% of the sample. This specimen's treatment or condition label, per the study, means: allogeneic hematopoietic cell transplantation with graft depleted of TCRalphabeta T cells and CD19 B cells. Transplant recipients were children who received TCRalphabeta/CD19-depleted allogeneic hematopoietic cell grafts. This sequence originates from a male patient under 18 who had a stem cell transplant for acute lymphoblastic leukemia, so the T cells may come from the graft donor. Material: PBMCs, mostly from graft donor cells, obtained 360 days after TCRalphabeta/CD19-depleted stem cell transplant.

The nucleotide sequence is given as TGCAGTGCTACCCTAGCGGGGACCTACGAGCAGTACTTC. It codes for CSATLAGTYEQYF. The chain employs TRBV20-1 and TRBJ2-7; 9 bases in the middle match TRBD2. CDR1 and CDR2 are read off the germline V gene (reference sequence) as DFQATT and SNEGSKA. V is cut back by 4 bases and J by 2 bases, with 3 bases in the junction unmatched. The CDR3 holds 13 amino acids from the cysteine to the phenylalanine. Here the CDR3 DNA is all that survives: 39 bases in frame from base 1.